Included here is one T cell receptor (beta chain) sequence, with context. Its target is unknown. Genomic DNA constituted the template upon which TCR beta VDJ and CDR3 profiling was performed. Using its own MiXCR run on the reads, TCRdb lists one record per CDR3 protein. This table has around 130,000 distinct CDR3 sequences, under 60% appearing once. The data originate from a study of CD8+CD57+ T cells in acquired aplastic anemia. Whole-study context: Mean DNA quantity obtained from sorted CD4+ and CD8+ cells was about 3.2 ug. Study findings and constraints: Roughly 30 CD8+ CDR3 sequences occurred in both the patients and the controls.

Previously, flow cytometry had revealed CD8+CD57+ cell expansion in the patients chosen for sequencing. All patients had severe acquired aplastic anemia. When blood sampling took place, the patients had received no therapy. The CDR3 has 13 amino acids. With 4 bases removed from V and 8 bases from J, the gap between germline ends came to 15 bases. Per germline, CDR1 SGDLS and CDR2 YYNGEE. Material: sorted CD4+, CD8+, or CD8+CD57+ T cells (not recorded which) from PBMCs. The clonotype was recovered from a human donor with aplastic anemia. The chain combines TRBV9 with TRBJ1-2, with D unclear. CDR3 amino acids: CASSSTETGGYTF. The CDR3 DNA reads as TGTGCCAGCAGCAGCACGGAGACCGGGGGCTACACCTTC.